The present entry profiles one T cell receptor beta chain with its context. The entry originates in a study of blood T cell repertoires in COVID-19. Across the study: From the United States, Italy and Spain came samples of acute and convalescent COVID-19. From T cells, B-cell-depleted T cells, or PBMCs came the material, which was cDNA or gDNA.

Followed over time, Seattle patients had been enrolled while infection was active. Per the authors' pipeline: For nucleated cells, counts were estimated from reference gene primer amplification. Assay: immunoSEQ multiplex PCR; the TCRdb copy retains only in-frame clones and omits some. V and J calls and clone size are those listed in that table; D and trimming were worked out from the DNA. The data show around 60,000 clones, roughly nine tenths seen once. This CDR3 is built from 11 residues. CDR1 is LNHDA and CDR2 is SQIVND in the germline V gene (reference sequence). V lost 6 bases to trimming and J lost 9 bases, with 9 bases between them.

The chain couples TRBV19 to TRBJ2-1; D not certain. Sequencing used peripheral blood. The source is a woman aged 60-75 years with COVID-19, enrolled during active disease. CDR3 in amino acids: CASRYIGEQFF. The CDR3 coding sequence is TGTGCCAGTAGGTATATCGGTGAGCAGTTCTTC.